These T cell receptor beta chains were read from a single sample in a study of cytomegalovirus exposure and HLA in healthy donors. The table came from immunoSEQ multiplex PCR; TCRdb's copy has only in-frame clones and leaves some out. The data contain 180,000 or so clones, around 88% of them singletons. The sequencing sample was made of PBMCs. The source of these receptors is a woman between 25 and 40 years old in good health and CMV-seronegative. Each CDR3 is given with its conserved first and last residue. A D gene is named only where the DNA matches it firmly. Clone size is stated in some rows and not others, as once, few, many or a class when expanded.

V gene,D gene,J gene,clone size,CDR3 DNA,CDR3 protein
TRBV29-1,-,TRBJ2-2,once,TGCAGCGTTGAAGATCCGTCCAGGGCCGCGCCGGGGGAGCTGTTTTTT,CSVEDPSRAAPGELFF
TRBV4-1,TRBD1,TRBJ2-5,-,TGCGCCAGCAGCATACGGACAGGGCAAGAGACCCAGTACTTC,CASSIRTGQETQYF
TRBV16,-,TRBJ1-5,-,TGTGCCAGCAGCCGATCGGGTCGGGGTAGCAATCAGCCCCAGCATTTT,CASSRSGRGSNQPQHF
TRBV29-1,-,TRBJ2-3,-,TGCAGCGTTGTACGGCGGGGCACAGATACGCAGTATTTT,CSVVRRGTDTQYF
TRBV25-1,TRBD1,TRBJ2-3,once,TGTGCCAGCAGTGGGACAGGGAGCACAGATACGCAGTATTTT,CASSGTGSTDTQYF
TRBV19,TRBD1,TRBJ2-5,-,TGTGCCAGTAGTCTTCCGGGACAGGGGATGGAGACCCAGTACTTC,CASSLPGQGMETQYF
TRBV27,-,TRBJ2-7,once,TGTGCCAGCAGTTGGAGCGGAGTAACTTACGAGCAGTACTTC,CASSWSGVTYEQYF
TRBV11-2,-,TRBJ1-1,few,TGTGCCAGCAGCCTCCGACAGAACACTGAAGCTTTCTTT,CASSLRQNTEAFF
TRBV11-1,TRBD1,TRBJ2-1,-,TGTGCCAGCAGCTTACCACGGGGACAGGGAAGGAACAATGAGCAGTTCTTC,CASSLPRGQGRNNEQFF
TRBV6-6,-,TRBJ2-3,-,TGTGCCAGCAGTTACTCTAGCGATCCTAGCACAGATACGCAGTATTTT,CASSYSSDPSTDTQYF
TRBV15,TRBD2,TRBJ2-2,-,TGTGCCACCAGTCTCCTAGCGGGCCCCTCCAGGAACACCGGGGAGCTGTTTTTT,CATSLLAGPSRNTGELFF
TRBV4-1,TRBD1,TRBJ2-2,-,TGCGCCAGCAGCCGAACCGGGACAGCCAACACCGGGGAGCTGTTTTTT,CASSRTGTANTGELFF
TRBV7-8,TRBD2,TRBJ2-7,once,TGTGCCAGCAGCCCAGGAAGATTAGCGGGAGGGAGGGAGTCCTACGAGCAGTACTTC,CASSPGRLAGGRESYEQYF
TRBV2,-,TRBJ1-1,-,TGTGCCAGCAAGGAGGGAGGCACTGAAGCTTTCTTT,CASKEGGTEAFF
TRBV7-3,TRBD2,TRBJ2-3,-,TGTGCCAGCAGCTTAACGGGGGTGATAGCGGGAGAGATGGCAGATACGCAGTATTTT,CASSLTGVIAGEMADTQYF
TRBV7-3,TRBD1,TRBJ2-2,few,TGTGCCAGCAGCTCCCGGACAGGGGGCGGCACCGGGGAGCTGTTTTTT,CASSSRTGGGTGELFF
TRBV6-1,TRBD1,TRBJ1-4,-,TGTGCCAGCAGTGAGCTACAGGGGACCCTGGGAAAACTGTTTTTT,CASSELQGTLGKLFF
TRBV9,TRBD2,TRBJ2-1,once,TGTGCCAGCAGCTCCCGCCTGCTAGCGGGAGTAAGTGAGCAGTTCTTC,CASSSRLLAGVSEQFF
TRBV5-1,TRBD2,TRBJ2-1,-,TGCGCCAGCCGACCTAGCGGGTGGGGATACAATGAGCAGTTCTTC,CASRPSGWGYNEQFF
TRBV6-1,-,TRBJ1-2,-,TGTGCCAGCAGTGGCCCGGAGCCTAGTGACTATGGCTACACCTTC,CASSGPEPSDYGYTF
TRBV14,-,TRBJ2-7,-,TGTGCCAGCAGCCCCCTCACAGGTTTCTCCTACGAGCAGTACTTC,CASSPLTGFSYEQYF
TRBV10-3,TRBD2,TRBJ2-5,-,TGTGCCATCAGGACTAGCGGACAAGAGACCCAGTACTTC,CAIRTSGQETQYF
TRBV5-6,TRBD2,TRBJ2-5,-,TGTGCCAGCAGCTCTCCAGCGGGACCCTCAGGCAAGCAGTACTTC,CASSSPAGPSGKQYF
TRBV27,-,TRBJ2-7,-,TGTGCCAGCAGTTTACCGAGCCACGAGCAGTACTTC,CASSLPSHEQYF
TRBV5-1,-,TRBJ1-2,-,TGCGCCAGCAGCTTGGATGTTCGGAACTATGGCTACACCTTC,CASSLDVRNYGYTF
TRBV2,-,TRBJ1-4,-,TGTGCCAGCAGGAGGGCTGTGGATGAAAAACTGTTTTTT,CASRRAVDEKLFF
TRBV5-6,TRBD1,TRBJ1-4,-,TGTGCCAGCAGCTCAGGACAGGTTGGACGGGAAAAACTGTTTTTT,CASSSGQVGREKLFF
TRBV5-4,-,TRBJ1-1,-,TGTGCCAGCAGCCGAGACAGCCGGATCCTATCTTTCACTGAAGCTTTCTTT,CASSRDSRILSFTEAFF
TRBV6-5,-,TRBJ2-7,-,TGTGCCAGCAGTTACTCGGAGGGAGGCGACTACGAGCAGTACTTC,CASSYSEGGDYEQYF
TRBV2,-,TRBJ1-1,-,TGTGCCAGCACCGCGGAGGCCACTCGGAACACTGAAGCTTTCTTT,CASTAEATRNTEAFF
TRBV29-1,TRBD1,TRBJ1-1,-,TGCAGCGTTGCAGGGGGCAGGCGAGAACGGACTGAAGCTTTCTTT,CSVAGGRRERTEAFF
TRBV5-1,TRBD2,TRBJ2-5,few,TGCGCCAGCAGCTTAGCGGGAGGAGAGACCCAGTACTTC,CASSLAGGETQYF
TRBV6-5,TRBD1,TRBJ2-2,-,TGTGCCAGCAGTTACTCACGGGGGGACAGGGGTGTGCTGTTTTTT,CASSYSRGDRGVLFF
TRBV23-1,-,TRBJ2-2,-,TGCGCCAGCAGTCAATCGAGAGGGGGGGAAAGAAACACCGGGGAGCTGTTTTTT,CASSQSRGGERNTGELFF
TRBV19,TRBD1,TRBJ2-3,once,TGTGCCAGTAGTGTTGGGACAGGGTCTTTCACAGATACGCAGTATTTT,CASSVGTGSFTDTQYF
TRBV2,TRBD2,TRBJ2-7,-,TGTGCCAGCAGGACTAGCTCGACGAACTACGAGCAGTACTTC,CASRTSSTNYEQYF
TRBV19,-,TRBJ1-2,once,TGTGCCAGTAGTATCCAGCGTGGGTATGGCTACACCTTC,CASSIQRGYGYTF
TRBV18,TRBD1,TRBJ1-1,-,TGTGCCAGCTCACTACGGACAGGGGAGAACACTGAAGCTTTCTTT,CASSLRTGENTEAFF
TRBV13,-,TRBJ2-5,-,TGTGCCAGCAGCTCTCGGGAGACCCAGTACTTC,CASSSRETQYF
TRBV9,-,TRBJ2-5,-,TGTGCCAGCAGCGAGAGGCAGGGGTCAGAGACCCAGTACTTC,CASSERQGSETQYF
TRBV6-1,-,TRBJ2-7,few,TGTGCCAGCAGTGAATCCCCGGGCTACGAGCAGTACTTC,CASSESPGYEQYF
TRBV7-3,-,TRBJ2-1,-,TGTGCCAGCAGCTTAACGGGCGGGACAGCTTACAATGAGCAGTTCTTC,CASSLTGGTAYNEQFF
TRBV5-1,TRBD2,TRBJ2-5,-,TGCGCCAGCAGCTCAAAGACCTCCGGGACTAGAAGCATCCAAGAGACCCAGTACTTC,CASSSKTSGTRSIQETQYF
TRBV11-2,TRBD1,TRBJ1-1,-,TGTGCCAGCAGTCTAGGGGGCTCGAACACTGAAGCTTTCTTT,CASSLGGSNTEAFF
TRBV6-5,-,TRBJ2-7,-,TGTGCCAGCAGTTCTGCGTACGAGCAGTACTTC,CASSSAYEQYF
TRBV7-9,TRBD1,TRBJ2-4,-,TGTGCCAGCAGCCCCAGCGGACAGGGGAAATCGGGCATTCAGTACTTC,CASSPSGQGKSGIQYF
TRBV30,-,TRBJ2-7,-,TGTGCCTGGAGTACAGGGGGAGGGAACGAGCAGTACTTC,CAWSTGGGNEQYF
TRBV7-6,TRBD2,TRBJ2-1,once,TGTGCCAGCAGCCTCCGCGGGAGTAGCTCCTACAATGAGCAGTTCTTC,CASSLRGSSSYNEQFF
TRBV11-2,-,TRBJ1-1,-,TGTGCCAGCAGCTTTAATGGACAAAAAGCTTTCTTT,CASSFNGQKAFF
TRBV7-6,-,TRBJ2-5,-,TGTGCCAGCAGCCTAACCCATCTGCTAGAGACCCAGTACTTC,CASSLTHLLETQYF
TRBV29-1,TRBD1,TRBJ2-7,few,TGCAGCGTTGAAGAGACAGGGCACCTATACGAGCAGTACTTC,CSVEETGHLYEQYF
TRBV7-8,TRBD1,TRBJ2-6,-,TGTGCCAGCAGCCTCCCCTCGGACAGGCAGACTGGGGCCAACGTCCTGACTTTC,CASSLPSDRQTGANVLTF
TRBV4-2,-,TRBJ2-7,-,TGTGCCAGCAGCCAAGAGGCGGGCTTCTCCTACGAGCAGTACTTC,CASSQEAGFSYEQYF
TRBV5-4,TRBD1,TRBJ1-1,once,TGTGCCAGCAGCTTGGAGGGGGCTGCGAGCAAAGCTTTCTTT,CASSLEGAASKAFF
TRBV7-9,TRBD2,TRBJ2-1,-,TGTGCCAGCAGCTTTCTGCCGGGACTAGCCGATGAGCAGTTCTTC,CASSFLPGLADEQFF